Sequencing of this TCR beta chain was carried out in a study of cytomegalovirus exposure and HLA in healthy donors. Overall study findings and caveats: Cytomegalovirus-associated status was assigned to fewer than 200 TCR beta chains. Data from an earlier analysis indicated that most TCR beta V segments were productive either about 87% or about 30% of the time.

PCR used 60 Vbeta primers and 13 Jbeta primers. Libraries were prepared by immunoSEQ multiplex PCR; TCRdb keeps only in-frame clonotypes and omits some of them. The ten most abundant clones cover roughly an eighth of a sample with roughly 80,000 clones. A word on this clone: Its antigen is undetermined.

This receptor was identified in a man in his fifties or sixties in good health and CMV-seropositive. Sample: PBMCs.

The CDR3 spells CASSTGLNTEAFF. CDR3 bases: TGTGCCAGCAGTACAGGGCTGAACACTGAAGCTTTCTTT. This chain uses TRBV27 with TRBJ1-1, with D possibly matching TRBD1 (6 bases). Germline values: CDR1 MNHEY, CDR2 SMNVEV (reference sequence). This CDR3 has 13 residues. The germline V and J ends were trimmed by 5 bases and 0 bases, with 7 bases remaining between them.